This T cell receptor beta chain emerged from a study of beta chain features in type 1 diabetes. The CDR3 loop spans 15 amino acids. V lost 0 bases to trimming and J lost 5 bases, with 14 bases between them. CDR1 and CDR2 (germline): MNHEY, SVGAGI. TCRB transcripts that were expressed got sequenced, as all of the isolated RNA had been reverse transcribed. Each sample of naive, central memory or regulatory T cells had, on average, approximately 3.5 million reads. Profiling relied on immunoSEQ multiplex PCR, and the TCRdb table lists in-frame clones only, not all of them. The data show approximately 250,000 clones, over 7.5% seen once.

The sample taken for sequencing was naive CD4+ T cells from blood. The chain recombines TRBV6-5 with TRBJ2-7, with D possibly being TRBD2 (6 bases). The TCR was taken from a woman in her late teens or twenties in good health. The CDR3: CASSYSGGVGNEQYF. DNA for the CDR3: TGTGCCAGCAGTTACTCGGGGGGTGTCGGCAACGAGCAGTACTTC.